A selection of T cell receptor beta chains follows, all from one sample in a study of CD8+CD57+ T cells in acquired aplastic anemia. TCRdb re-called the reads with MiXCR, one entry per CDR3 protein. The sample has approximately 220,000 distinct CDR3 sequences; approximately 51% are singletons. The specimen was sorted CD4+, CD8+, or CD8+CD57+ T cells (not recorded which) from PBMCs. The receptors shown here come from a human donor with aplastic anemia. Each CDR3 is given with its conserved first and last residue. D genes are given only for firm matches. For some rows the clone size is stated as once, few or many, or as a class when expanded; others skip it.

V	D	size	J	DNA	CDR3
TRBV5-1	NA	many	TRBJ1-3	TGCGCCAGCACCTCCGGAAACACCATATATTTT	CASTSGNTIYF
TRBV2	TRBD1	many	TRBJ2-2	TGTGCCAGCAGCTGGACAGGGAGGAACACCGGGGAGCTGTTTTTT	CASSWTGRNTGELFF
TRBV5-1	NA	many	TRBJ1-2	TGCGCCAGCAGCTTGGATAGCAGTAACTATGGCTACACCTTC	CASSLDSSNYGYTF
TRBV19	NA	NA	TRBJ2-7	TGTGCCAGCAGCTCCCTTCAGGGGGGGGAAGAGCAGTACTTC	CASSSLQGGEEQYF
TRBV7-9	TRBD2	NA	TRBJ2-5	TGTGCCAGCAGCTTAAAGGGCCCGGGGGGTTTTGGTGTCCAGTACTTC	CASSLKGPGGFGVQYF
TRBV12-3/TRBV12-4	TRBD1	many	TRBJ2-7	TGTGCCAGCAGGGACAGGTCCGCCTCGTTTGAGCAGTACTTC	CASRDRSASFEQYF
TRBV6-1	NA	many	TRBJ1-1	TGTGCCAGCAATGTGGTGGGGAACACTGAAGCTTTCTTT	CASNVVGNTEAFF
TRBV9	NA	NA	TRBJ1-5	TGTGCCAGCAGCCCGGGGGGGCCTAATCAGCCCCAGCATTTT	CASSPGGPNQPQHF
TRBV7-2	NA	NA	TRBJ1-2	TGTGCCAGCAGTACTGGTATCTGGGCCAACTATGGCTACACCTTC	CASSTGIWANYGYTF
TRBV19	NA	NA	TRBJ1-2	TGTGCCAGTAGTATCGGCGGGGGGACCAATGGCTACACCTTC	CASSIGGGTNGYTF
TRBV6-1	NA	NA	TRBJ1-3	NA	CACGQGNSPLHFGNTIYF
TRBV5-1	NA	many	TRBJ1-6	TGCGCCAGCAGCTTGGGTACATTGGATAATTCACCCCTCCACTTT	CASSLGTLDNSPLHF